There are a few counts of the clone carrying this T cell receptor (beta chain). Antigen specificity is unknown. V lost 0 bases and J lost 6, with 13 bases in between. CDR3 length: 15 amino acids. In germline, CDR1 is SGHKS, CDR2 YYEKEE (reference sequence). One entry per CDR3 protein, called by TCRdb with MiXCR from the 5' RACE reads. The top ten hold 40% of the sample, which has 120,000 or so distinct CDR3 sequences, roughly 10% seen once. The sample comes from a study of T cells after yellow fever vaccination. Looking at the study overall: Fractions low in cell number were prepared with SMART-Seq v4 Ultra Low Input. Study outcomes and limitations: Reappearance after the booster was seen for most primary-vaccination clones, at 95% to 98% CD4 and 75% to 90% CD8. Clonotypes shared by both compartments, CD4 and CD8, made up a small share.

This receptor was obtained from a man in his late teens or twenties who received the YFV17D yellow fever vaccine. The rearrangement links TRBV5-5 to TRBJ1-5, with D unclear. The material sequenced was CD8+ T cells sorted from PBMCs, taken on the day of the yellow fever booster vaccination. CDR3 DNA: TGTGCCAGCAGCTTGGTTGGGTTGGGGTTTCAGCCCCAGCATTTT. Translating gives CASSLVGLGFQPQHF.